What follows are 13 T cell receptor beta chains derived from one specimen sequenced in a study of blood T cell repertoires in COVID-19 (dated by TCRdb to about 2020). The receptor library was made with the immunoSEQ multiplex PCR assay. TCRdb retrieved this table from immuneACCESS and kept in-frame rearrangements only. Not all clones are present; in checked studies, unresolved V genes account for under half, and no reason is known for the remainder. This sample is represented by over 55,000 clones; 91% of them were singletons. Of the sample, over 2% falls within the top ten clones. Sequences were obtained from peripheral blood. These receptors all come from a man aged 60 to 69 with acute or convalescent COVID-19.

The chain couples TRBV5-1 to TRBJ1-1; D unresolved. The CDR3 length is 13 residues. V was cut by 0 bases and J by 5 bases, with 8 bases left in between. Germline lookup yields CDR1 SGHRS and CDR2 YFSETQ. CDR3 protein: CASSLAGRTEAFF. The CDR3 DNA reads TGCGCCAGCAGCTTGGCGGGAAGAACTGAAGCTTTCTTT.

This sequence joins TRBV7-9 and TRBJ2-5; 14 positions agree with TRBD2. In germline, CDR1 is SEHNR, CDR2 FQNEAQ (reference sequence). The CDR3 loop spans 16 amino acids. Trimming removed 0 bases from V and 4 bases from J; junction bases left unmatched: 1. Here the CDR3 reads CASSLAGTSGRETQYF. Here the CDR3 DNA reads TGTGCCAGCAGCTTAGCCGGGACTAGCGGGAGAGAGACCCAGTACTTC.

The V gene is TRBV6-5, the J gene TRBJ1-5, with 7 bases that match TRBD1. CDR3 length: 14 residues. V lost 7 bases, J lost 3 bases, and 6 bases stayed unmatched. Germline V CDR1 and CDR2: MNHEY, SVGAGI. The chain's CDR3 is CASNAQGNNQPQHF. In DNA form, the CDR3 reads TGTGCCAGCAACGCACAGGGGAACAATCAGCCCCAGCATTTT.

The rearrangement links TRBV30 to TRBJ2-7; 11 nucleotides line up with TRBD2. Germline-derived CDR1 and CDR2 are GTSNPN and SVGIG (reference sequence). The CDR3 has 15 amino acids. J lost 4 bases, V lost 2 bases, and 7 bases had no gene match. The CDR3 DNA reads as TGTGCCTGGAGTTCTTCTAGCGGGAGGTTTTACGAGCAGTACTTC. It encodes CAWSSSSGRFYEQYF.

The chain is built from TRBV28 and TRBJ2-3; tentatively, D is TRBD1 (6 bases). Germline CDR1 and CDR2: MDHEN and SYDVKM. This CDR3 comprises 17 residues. Trimming removed 2 bases from V and 1 base from J, with 16 bases in between. In DNA form, the CDR3 reads TGTGCCAGCAGTTTAACCCTTGGGGGCTGGGGCACAGATACGCAGTATTTT. This encodes CASSLTLGGWGTDTQYF.

This sequence joins TRBV5-5 and TRBJ2-1; D is undetermined. Between the trimmed V and J ends, which lost 4 bases and 7 bases, there was a span of 9 bases. This CDR3 contains 12 residues. Germline V gene sequence: CDR1 SGHKS, CDR2 YYEKEE (reference sequence). Written as DNA, the CDR3 is TGTGCCAGCAGCCCCCTTTTGAATGAGCAGTTCTTC. It specifies CASSPLLNEQFF.

J is TRBJ1-5 and V is TRBV6-6; 7 bases line up with TRBD1. V trimming: 6 bases; J trimming: 0 bases; junction bases outside the gene matches: 8. The germline V gene encodes CDR1 MNHNY and CDR2 SVGAGI (reference sequence). The CDR3 contains 16 residues. This CDR3 is CASRGTAEISNQPQHF. DNA of the CDR3: TGTGCCAGCAGGGGGACAGCAGAGATTAGCAATCAGCCCCAGCATTTT.

V and J are TRBV6-5 and TRBJ1-2, with TRBD1 matching 9 bases. This CDR3 comprises 14 residues. The V and J ends lost 6 bases and 4 bases, in that order; junction bases with no gene match: 6. The germline gives CDR1 MNHEY, CDR2 SVGAGI. The CDR3 DNA is TGTGCCAGCAGACAGGGGGCCCCCCTCTATGGCTACACCTTC. This translates into CASRQGAPLYGYTF.

The rearrangement uses TRBV4-3 and TRBJ2-1; TRBD2 matches 9 bases. Germline V gene data show CDR1 as LGHNA and CDR2 as YSLEER. J was trimmed by 5 bases and V by 1 base; bases with no gene match: 9. The CDR3 is 17 amino acids. This CDR3 is CASSQAGWASGNNEQFF. DNA of the CDR3: TGCGCCAGCAGCCAAGCGGGTTGGGCTAGCGGGAACAATGAGCAGTTCTTC.

V gene TRBV4-3 combines with J gene TRBJ2-1; possible D gene TRBD2, 5 bases. V was cut by 0 bases and J by 0 bases, with 12 bases left in between. This CDR3 comprises 17 residues. Germline CDR1 reads LGHNA; CDR2 reads YSLEER. CDR3 residues: CASSQEKRKSSYNEQFF. The CDR3 bases are TGCGCCAGCAGCCAAGAAAAGCGGAAATCCTCCTACAATGAGCAGTTCTTC.

The chain joins TRBV19 to TRBJ2-3, with 7 nucleotides matching TRBD2. Germline V gene lookup returns CDR1 LNHDA and CDR2 SQIVND (reference sequence). V lost 1 base to trimming and J lost 3 bases; unmatched junction nucleotides: 4. The CDR3 extends over 15 amino acids. The CDR3 DNA reads as TGTGCCAGTAGTATAGGGTTGGGGGGGACAGATACGCAGTATTTT. Residues: CASSIGLGGTDTQYF. Based on the CDR3 plus reference TRBV19 and TRBJ2-3, the full variable domain is DGGITQSPKYLFRKEGQNVTLSCEQNLNHDAMYWYRQDPGQGLRLIYYSQIVNDFQKGDIAEGYSVSREKKESFPLTVTSAQKNPTAFYLCASSIGLGGTDTQYFGPGTRLTVL.

This rearrangement joins TRBV3-1 (or the pseudogene TRBV3-2) to TRBJ1-1; no firm D call. The V gene lost 1 base and the J gene lost 4 bases, with 10 bases spanning the gap. Germline assignment: CDR1 LGHDT and CDR2 YNNKEL (reference sequence). CDR3 size: 14 residues. The CDR3 protein is CASSQGSGITEAFF. CDR3 in DNA: TGTGCCAGCAGCCAAGGCTCCGGGATCACTGAAGCTTTCTTT.

The chain has TRBV7-3 and TRBJ1-2, with 7 bases matching TRBD1. The CDR3 covers 15 residues. The V and J ends lost 1 base and 4 bases, in that order; junction bases with no gene match: 6. Germline V gives CDR1 SGHTA, CDR2 FQGTGA. CDR3 protein: CASSLKGGLSYGYTF. CDR3 nucleotides: TGTGCCAGCAGCTTAAAAGGGGGCTTGAGCTATGGCTACACCTTC.